The 10 T cell receptor beta chains below come from one sample, sequenced in a study of blood T cell repertoires in COVID-19. Assay used: immunoSEQ multiplex PCR; TCRdb lists only in-frame clones, some missing. The sample lists roughly 73,000 clones, about 88% occurring once. The specimen was peripheral blood. These receptors were obtained from a man aged 45-65 years with acute or convalescent COVID-19.

In this sample, this clone turned up a few times. This chain connects TRBV4-2 to TRBJ2-3; 7 bases agree with TRBD2. The ends lost 0 bases at V and 2 bases at J; junction bases unmatched: 8. There are 17 residues in the CDR3. The germline CDR1 and CDR2 sequences are LGHNA and YNFKEQ. The CDR3 coding sequence is TGTGCCAGCAGCCAAGATCTCACTAGCGAGGACACAGATACGCAGTATTTT. It translates to CASSQDLTSEDTDTQYF.

The chain is built from TRBV11-1 and TRBJ2-5; TRBD2 aligns across 9 bases. Germline CDR1 is SGHAT and CDR2 is FQDESV (reference sequence). The CDR3 is made up of 15 amino acids. V dropped 3 bases and J dropped 4; count of bases not matched to a gene: 6. CDR3 sequence reads: CASSFERGEGETQYF. CDR3 DNA sequence: TGTGCCAGCAGCTTTGAGCGGGGGGAAGGAGAGACCCAGTACTTC.

DNA for the CDR3: TGTGCCAGCAGGGGACAGGGAAGGTTTAATTCACCCCTCCACTTT. It translates to CASRGQGRFNSPLHF. The V and J genes are TRBV2 and TRBJ1-6; 9 positions agree with TRBD1. Germline V CDR1 and CDR2: SNHLY, FYNNEI. This CDR3 is built from 15 residues. J gave up 6 bases and V 6 bases, and 6 bases lay outside the gene matches.

For the CDR3, the DNA is TGTGCCAGACGCCGGGACACCCAAGAGACCCAGTACTTC. Translated, it gives CARRRDTQETQYF. This chain uses TRBV10-3 with TRBJ2-5; maybe TRBD1 (6 bases). Germline CDR1 is ENHRY and CDR2 is SYGVKD. Trimming removed 10 bases at V and 1 base at J, with 13 bases between. This CDR3 is 13 amino acids long.

This chain links TRBV30 with TRBJ1-6; D remains ambiguous. The CDR3 has 14 residues. Trimming took 3 bases from V and 3 from J, leaving 9 bases between them. CDR1 is GTSNPN, CDR2 SVGIG, per germline (reference sequence). CDR3 amino acids: CAWRWARYNSPLHF. The CDR3 bases are TGTGCCTGGAGATGGGCACGCTATAATTCACCCCTCCACTTT.

The chain employs TRBV11-2 and TRBJ1-5; TRBD1 might be the D (6 bases). CDR3 length equals 14 residues. Germline loops: CDR1 SGHAT, CDR2 FQNNGV. V gave up 4 bases and J gave up 10 bases, with 17 bases separating them. The CDR3 nucleotides are TGTGCCAGCAGCTCCCAAACTAACAGGGACCCCCAGCATTTT. The encoded protein is CASSSQTNRDPQHF.

The V gene is TRBV19, the J gene TRBJ1-5; D remains ambiguous. The V end was cut by 6 bases, the J end by 0 bases, with 12 bases between. The CDR3 is made up of 15 amino acids. CDR1 LNHDA and CDR2 SQIVND come from the germline V gene (reference sequence). The CDR3 loop is CASSPPSVSNQPQHF. DNA of the CDR3: TGTGCCAGTAGCCCCCCCAGCGTTAGCAATCAGCCCCAGCATTTT.

In DNA, the CDR3 is TGTGCCAGCAGCCAAGGTGGGACAGGGGGTGAGACCCAGTACTTC. Amino acids: CASSQGGTGGETQYF. This chain connects TRBV3-1 (or the pseudogene TRBV3-2) to TRBJ2-5, with 11 bases aligning to TRBD1. Germline V lookup: CDR1 LGHDT, CDR2 YNNKEL (reference sequence). V lost 1 base to trimming and J lost 5 bases; unmatched junction nucleotides: 3. The CDR3 sequence is 15 residues long.

The chain carries TRBV7-9 and TRBJ2-1, with TRBD2 identical over 10 bases. This CDR3 has 15 amino acids. The trim removed 5 bases at V and 5 bases at J, leaving 6 bases unmatched. The germline gives CDR1 SEHNR, CDR2 FQNEAQ (reference sequence). Here the CDR3 DNA reads TGTGCCAGCAGCCCTAGCGGGAGTCTCGACAATGAGCAGTTCTTC. Translating it yields CASSPSGSLDNEQFF.

This rearrangement joins TRBV29-1 to TRBJ1-4; 7 bases agree with TRBD1. V shed 5 bases and J 6 bases; nucleotides not matched to a gene: 6. The CDR3 extends over 13 amino acids. Germline CDR1 SQVTM, CDR2 ANQGSEA. CDR3 residues: CSVNRGGDEKLFF. The DNA of the CDR3 is TGCAGCGTTAACAGGGGCGGCGATGAAAAACTGTTTTTT. Supplemented by reference TRBV29-1 and TRBJ1-4, the full variable domain reads SAVISQKPSRDICQRGTSLTIQCQVDSQVTMMFWYRQQPGQSLTLIATANQGSEATYESGFVIDKFPISRPNLTFSTLTVSNMSPEDSSIYLCSVNRGGDEKLFFGSGTQLSVL.